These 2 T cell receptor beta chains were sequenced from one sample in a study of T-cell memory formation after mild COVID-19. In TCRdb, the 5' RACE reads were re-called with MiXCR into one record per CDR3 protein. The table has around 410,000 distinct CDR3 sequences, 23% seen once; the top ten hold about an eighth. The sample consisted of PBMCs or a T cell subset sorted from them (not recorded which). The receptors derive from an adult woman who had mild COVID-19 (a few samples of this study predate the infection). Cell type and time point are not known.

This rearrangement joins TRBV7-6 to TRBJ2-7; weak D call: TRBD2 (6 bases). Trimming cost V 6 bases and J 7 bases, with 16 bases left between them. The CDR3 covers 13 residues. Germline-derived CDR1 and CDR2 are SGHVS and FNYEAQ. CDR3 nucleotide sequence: TGTGCCAGCAGTCATGGAGGGACCCGGGAGCAGTACTTC. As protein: CASSHGGTREQYF.

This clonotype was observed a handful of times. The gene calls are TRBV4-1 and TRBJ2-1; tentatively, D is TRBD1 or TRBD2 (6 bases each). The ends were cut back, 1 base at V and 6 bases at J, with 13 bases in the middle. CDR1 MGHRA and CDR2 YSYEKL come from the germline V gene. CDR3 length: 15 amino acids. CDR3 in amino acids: CASSQARGVANEQFF. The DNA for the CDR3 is TGCGCCAGCAGCCAAGCTAGGGGGGTGGCCAATGAGCAGTTCTTC.